The clone carrying this TCR beta chain was observed many times. Through a sample-barcoded 5' primer and a J-beta primer mix, a second PCR was run for roughly 6 to 11 cycles. TCRdb re-called the 5' RACE reads with MiXCR, one entry per CDR3 protein. This sample has some 1.7 million distinct CDR3 sequences, with 28% found just once. This record comes from a study of blood T cells in healthy people across ages. This CDR3 region has 18 residues. The ends lost 3 bases at V and 0 bases at J; junction bases unmatched: 14. Germline values: CDR1 DFQATT, CDR2 SNEGSKA (reference sequence). The sequenced material came from blood. The V call is TRBV20-1, the J call TRBJ2-5, with 9 bases lining up with TRBD2. This TCR derives from a woman aged 25 to 39 in good health. CDR3 residues: CSASSGGRAVLDQETQYF. DNA for the CDR3: TGCAGTGCTAGCTCCGGCGGGAGGGCCGTGTTAGACCAAGAGACCCAGTACTTC.